Listed below are T cell receptor beta chains from one sample, sequenced in a study of OX40 agonist ivuxolimab in advanced cancers. Profiling relied on immunoSEQ multiplex PCR, and the TCRdb table lists in-frame clones only, not all of them. The sample carries some 82,000 clones, 85% to 90% recorded once. The sequencing used CD4+ or CD8+ T cells sorted from blood, collected in a trial of the OX40 agonist ivuxolimab. The receptors stem from an adult with an advanced solid tumor such as melanoma, head and neck, liver or kidney cancer. The conserved cysteine and the conserved F or W are not part of the CDR3 here. Fields, in order: CDR3 length, D gene, V gene, J gene, CDR3 protein. A D gene is named only where the DNA matches it firmly.

11,-,TRBV7-2,TRBJ2-7,ASSLVVSYEQY
12,-,TRBV10-3,TRBJ2-3,AISVRQGVDTQY
11,-,TRBV6-1,TRBJ2-1,ASYEGLMREQF
9,-,TRBV12-5,TRBJ2-3,ASGSSGTQY
15,-,TRBV7-2,TRBJ2-5,ASSLLGVTAHQETQY
12,TRBD1,TRBV11-2,TRBJ2-6,ASTKTGRANVLT
13,-,TRBV9,TRBJ2-5,ASSVDGVNPETQY
12,TRBD2,TRBV7-9,TRBJ2-2,ASSLAGLSGELF
12,-,TRBV9,TRBJ1-2,ASSVGVFPYGYT
12,TRBD2,TRBV28,TRBJ2-7,ASSFLAGRYEQY
14,-,TRBV14,TRBJ2-3,ASSQNSGIGTDTQY
12,-,TRBV7-3,TRBJ2-2,ASSREGLEGELF
12,-,TRBV2,TRBJ2-2,ASSDTRGTGELF
13,TRBD1,TRBV28,TRBJ2-7,ASSQQGAARYEQY
13,-,TRBV30,TRBJ1-1,AWAGSSGLITEAF
13,-,TRBV7-9,TRBJ2-7,ASSPGGGRANEQY
12,TRBD2,TRBV4-3,TRBJ2-7,ASSQGAGGYEQY
14,TRBD2,TRBV4-2,TRBJ2-3,ASSQVPGGDADTQY
11,TRBD1,TRBV27,TRBJ1-1,ASSLSGTGEAF
13,-,TRBV19,TRBJ1-3,ASMRGSEPGNTIY
9,-,TRBV18,TRBJ2-4,ASSPGSIQY
9,-,TRBV30,TRBJ2-5,AWSVQETQY
12,-,TRBV28,TRBJ2-7,ASTRGGTNYEQY
11,-,TRBV18,TRBJ2-1,ASSRDGDNEQF
10,TRBD2,TRBV2,TRBJ2-1,ASSVEAGGVF
13,-,TRBV7-2,TRBJ1-2,ASSLIPDLGYGYT
11,-,TRBV30,TRBJ1-5,AWSRGVGQPQH
12,-,TRBV23-1,TRBJ1-4,ASSQSHTGEKLF
8,-,TRBV29-1,TRBJ2-5,STLRETQY
12,TRBD2,TRBV4-3,TRBJ2-1,ASSPEWGGNEQF
11,-,TRBV5-1,TRBJ1-2,ASSFAGNYGYT